Below, 29 T cell receptor beta chains from the same sample are listed, as sequenced in a study of a mutant IDH1 vaccine in newly diagnosed glioma. The method was immunoSEQ multiplex PCR; TCRdb's version includes in-frame clones alone and lacks a portion of them. Of about 83,000 clones in the sample, 91% were seen once. Their target antigens are unknown. Time point reported: week 5, during vaccination. In the vaccine, a single dose held 300 ug of the mutant IDH1 20-mer peptide, along with topical imiquimod. This sample comprised PBMCs, obtained from a glioma patient whose treatment included an IDH1 peptide vaccine. The source is a woman aged 45-59 years with glioma.

The chain employs TRBV27 and TRBJ2-3, with D hard to call. Trimming took 2 bases from V and 4 from J, leaving 16 bases between them. This CDR3 region has 16 residues. Germline CDR1 reads MNHEY; CDR2 reads SMNVEV (reference sequence). The CDR3 sequence: CASSLDPEIWADTQYF. The CDR3 coding sequence is TGTGCCAGCAGTTTAGATCCAGAAATTTGGGCAGATACGCAGTATTTT.

The chain combines TRBV6-5 with TRBJ2-2; 11 positions match TRBD2. This CDR3 spans 15 amino acids. The germline V gene encodes CDR1 MNHEY and CDR2 SVGAGI. V shed 7 bases, J shed 5 bases, and the junction held 6 bases outside the gene matches. CDR3 residues: CASTQTSGTTGELFF. The CDR3 coding sequence is TGTGCCAGCACCCAGACTAGCGGGACGACCGGGGAGCTGTTTTTT.

The chain is built from TRBV6-6 and TRBJ1-2, with 8 positions matching TRBD1. CDR1 MNHNY and CDR2 SVGAGI come from the germline V gene (reference sequence). V gave up 6 bases and J gave up 8 bases; unmatched junction bases: 8. There are 13 residues in the CDR3. CDR3 nucleotide sequence: TGTGCCAGCAGCCAACCAGGGGGCAAGGGCTACACCTTC. Its protein is CASSQPGGKGYTF.

This clone was picked up a small number of times. The rearrangement uses TRBV5-1 and TRBJ1-1; 8 bases map to TRBD1. The CDR3 runs to 15 residues. CDR1 is SGHRS, CDR2 YFSETQ, per germline. J was trimmed by 1 base and V by 1 base; bases with no gene match: 3. CDR3 sequence reads: CASSLQGAPNTEAFF. CDR3 sequence (DNA): TGCGCCAGCAGCTTGCAGGGGGCCCCGAACACTGAAGCTTTCTTT.

The chain joins TRBV7-9 to TRBJ2-2; weak D call: TRBD1 (5 bases). The CDR3 length is 14 residues. V lost 2 bases, J lost 4 bases, and 8 bases lay in between. Germline CDR1 reads SEHNR; CDR2 reads FQNEAQ (reference sequence). CDR3 coding DNA: TGTGCCAGCAGCTTACGACAGACCACCGGGGAGCTGTTTTTT. Translated: CASSLRQTTGELFF.

Points on this clone: In the same sample, other DNA sequences code for this CDR3. V gene TRBV6-6 combines with J gene TRBJ2-7, with no clear D. The CDR3 sequence is 11 residues long. CDR1 MNHNY and CDR2 SVGAGI come from the germline V gene (reference sequence). Trimming shortened V by 6 bases and J by 0 bases, and 3 bases separated the two germline ends. CDR3 nucleotide sequence: TGTGCCAGCAGATCCTCCTACGAGCAGTACTTC. It codes for CASRSSYEQYF.

V gene TRBV6-5 combines with J gene TRBJ2-7, with TRBD2 matching over 13 bases. Trimming removed 4 bases from V and 7 bases from J; junction bases left unmatched: 7. The CDR3 has 15 residues. Germline V lookup: CDR1 MNHEY, CDR2 SVGAGI. In nucleotides, the CDR3 is TGTGCCAGCAGTTTAACTAGCGGGAGGGCTCAGGAGCAGTACTTC. Its protein is CASSLTSGRAQEQYF.

The V and J genes are TRBV19 and TRBJ2-2, with D hard to call. The length of the CDR3 is 14 residues. Germline lookup yields CDR1 LNHDA and CDR2 SQIVND (reference sequence). The V and J ends lost 7 bases and 5 bases respectively, with 14 bases between them. CDR3 sequence: CASMHDRRTGELFF. The CDR3 DNA reads as TGTGCCAGTATGCATGATCGGCGGACCGGGGAGCTGTTTTTT. The complete variable domain, with remaining parts taken from reference TRBV19 and TRBJ2-2, reads DGGITQSPKYLFRKEGQNVTLSCEQNLNHDAMYWYRQDPGQGLRLIYYSQIVNDFQKGDIAEGYSVSREKKESFPLTVTSAQKNPTAFYLCASMHDRRTGELFFGEGSRLTVL.

The chain joins TRBV9 to TRBJ2-7; D is tentatively TRBD1 or TRBD2 (5 bases each). Germline V lookup: CDR1 SGDLS, CDR2 YYNGEE. CDR3 length: 14 residues. V gave up 0 bases and J gave up 3 bases, with 10 bases separating them. The CDR3 DNA sequence: TGTGCCAGCAGCGTAGGGGGGAGCGACTACGAGCAGTACTTC. It encodes CASSVGGSDYEQYF.

V usage is TRBV6-5 and J usage is TRBJ2-3; D is perhaps TRBD1 (6 bases). This CDR3 is 15 amino acids long. The V gene's germline CDR1 is MNHEY and CDR2 SVGAGI. V was clipped by 2 bases and J by 4 bases, with 13 bases between them. CDR3 protein: CASSYTPGVPDTQYF. The CDR3 nucleotides read TGTGCCAGCAGTTACACCCCAGGGGTTCCAGATACGCAGTATTTT.

V gene TRBV2 combines with J gene TRBJ2-1, with 12 bases identical to TRBD1. The CDR3 loop spans 15 amino acids. Trimming removed 7 bases from V and 9 bases from J; junction bases left unmatched: 10. Germline CDR1 is SNHLY and CDR2 is FYNNEI. CDR3 sequence (DNA): TGTGCCAGCATCTCCGGGACAGGGGGCTTTACTGAGCAGTTCTTC. It specifies CASISGTGGFTEQFF.

The rearrangement joins TRBV6-4 to TRBJ1-1; the D gene is possibly TRBD1 (6 bases). V gave up 0 bases and J gave up 3 bases, with 17 bases separating them. This CDR3 has 17 amino acids. CDR1 is MRHNA and CDR2 is SNTAGT in the germline V gene. CDR3 amino acids: CASSDSEGQEVDTEAFF. CDR3 nucleotide sequence: TGTGCCAGCAGTGACTCAGAGGGACAAGAGGTCGACACTGAAGCTTTCTTT.

The chain uses TRBV6-1 and TRBJ2-1, with D perhaps given as TRBD1 or TRBD2 (5 bases each). The V gene lost 1 base and the J gene lost 5 bases, with 12 bases spanning the gap. The length of the CDR3 is 15 residues. Germline loops: CDR1 MNHNS, CDR2 SASEGT. The CDR3 sequence: CASSEDGTIHNEQFF. The DNA of the CDR3 is TGTGCCAGCAGTGAAGATGGGACGATCCACAATGAGCAGTTCTTC.

The chain links TRBV5-6 to TRBJ2-7; D unresolved. CDR1 SGHDT and CDR2 YYEEEE come from the germline V gene. Trimming removed 0 bases from V and 7 bases from J, with 8 bases in between. This CDR3 region has 12 residues. Here the CDR3 reads CASSLEAGEQYF. The CDR3, as DNA: TGTGCCAGCAGCTTGGAAGCCGGTGAGCAGTACTTC.

The table lists this clone with a few counts. The J gene is TRBJ2-5, the V gene TRBV19, with no clear D. The CDR3 extends over 16 amino acids. In germline, CDR1 is LNHDA, CDR2 SQIVND (reference sequence). The V gene lost 1 base and the J gene lost 1 base, with 13 bases spanning the gap. The CDR3 spells CASSIALSRIQETQYF. The CDR3 DNA follows: TGTGCCAGTAGTATAGCCCTCTCCCGAATCCAAGAGACCCAGTACTTC.

The chain links TRBV7-9 to TRBJ2-4, with a possible D match to TRBD1 (5 bases). The V end lost 5 bases, the J end lost 2 bases, and 16 bases lay between the germline ends. The CDR3 extends over 16 amino acids. Germline CDR1 SEHNR, CDR2 FQNEAQ (reference sequence). This CDR3 reads CASSPPWAGPKNIQYF. The CDR3 bases are TGTGCCAGCAGCCCACCCTGGGCAGGGCCCAAAAACATTCAGTACTTC.

The J gene is TRBJ2-3, the V gene TRBV4-1; 13 nucleotides agree with TRBD2. V was clipped by 1 base and J by 4 bases; unmatched bases: 5. The CDR3 is 17 amino acids. The germline CDR1 and CDR2 sequences are MGHRA and YSYEKL. CDR3 in DNA: TGCGCCAGCAGCCAAGCCCCCACTAGCGGGGGGGCAGATACGCAGTATTTT. It encodes CASSQAPTSGGADTQYF.

The chain joins TRBV27 to TRBJ1-2; 8 positions match TRBD1. Germline V gene lookup returns CDR1 MNHEY and CDR2 SMNVEV (reference sequence). This CDR3 has 16 residues. Germline trimming cut 5 bases from V and 1 base from J; bases unmatched to any gene: 9. This CDR3 is CASSTFGQGLNYGYTF. In nucleotides, the CDR3 is TGTGCCAGCAGTACCTTTGGACAGGGACTTAACTATGGCTACACCTTC.

The rearrangement joins TRBV28 to TRBJ1-1; TRBD1 is a possible D gene (5 bases). The V gene lost 6 bases and the J gene lost 1 base, with 15 bases spanning the gap. Germline V gene lookup returns CDR1 MDHEN and CDR2 SYDVKM. The CDR3 runs 15 residues. Here the CDR3 reads CASRPTGRRNTEAFF. As DNA, the CDR3 is TGTGCCAGCAGGCCGACGGGACGGAGGAACACTGAAGCTTTCTTT.

V gene TRBV12-1 combines with J gene TRBJ2-5; the DNA was not used to check the table's D call, TRBD1. TRBV12-1 is a pseudogene. This CDR3 is built from 14 residues. In nucleotides, the CDR3 is TGTGCCAGCAGTCGTTGGGCAGGCCAAGAGACCCAGTACTTC. Its protein product is CASSRWAGQETQYF.

This rearrangement joins TRBV6-6 to TRBJ1-6; 7 nucleotides match TRBD1. Germline loops: CDR1 MNHNY, CDR2 SVGAGI (reference sequence). Unmatched junction bases numbered 6, after V lost 4 bases and J lost 3 bases. This CDR3 is 16 amino acids long. The CDR3, as DNA: TGTGCCAGCAGTTCGGACAGGCTAAGCTATAATTCACCCCTCCACTTT. Protein product: CASSSDRLSYNSPLHF.

The chain links TRBV30 to TRBJ1-2; D is unresolved. Germline CDR1 GTSNPN, CDR2 SVGIG (reference sequence). This CDR3 contains 11 residues. V dropped 2 bases and J dropped 7 bases, with 8 bases sitting between them. CDR3 DNA: TGTGCCTGGAGTTCGGCCTTTGGCTACACCTTC. As protein: CAWSSAFGYTF.

The chain couples TRBV5-4 to TRBJ2-2; 7 nucleotides line up with TRBD2. The junction had 4 bases not matched to a gene; V was cut back by 1 base and J by 7 bases. The CDR3 extends over 14 amino acids. Germline V gene lookup returns CDR1 SGHNT and CDR2 YYREEE (reference sequence). Here the CDR3 DNA reads TGTGCCAGCAGCTTGTGGACGGGAGGCGGGGAGCTGTTTTTT. It codes for CASSLWTGGGELFF.

The V call is TRBV2, the J call TRBJ1-1, with 8 bases identical to TRBD1. V shed 5 bases, J shed 5 bases, and the junction held 10 bases outside the gene matches. CDR3 length: 15 amino acids. Per germline, CDR1 SNHLY and CDR2 FYNNEI. CDR3 coding DNA: TGTGCCAGCAGTCCCGACAGGGGCACGGGAACTGAAGCTTTCTTT. Its protein is CASSPDRGTGTEAFF. Variable domain in full (rest from reference TRBV2 and TRBJ1-1): EPEVTQTPSHQVTQMGQEVILRCVPISNHLYFYWYRQILGQKVEFLVSFYNNEISEKSEIFDDQFSVERPDGSNFTLKIRSTKLEDSAMYFCASSPDRGTGTEAFFGQGTRLTVV.

The V and J genes are TRBV11-1 and TRBJ2-2; D gene unclear. Germline values: CDR1 SGHAT, CDR2 FQDESV (reference sequence). This CDR3 has 12 amino acids. With 3 bases removed from V and 6 bases from J, the gap between germline ends came to 5 bases. The CDR3 loop reads CASSFDSGELFF. Here the CDR3 DNA reads TGTGCCAGCAGCTTCGACTCCGGGGAGCTGTTTTTT.

This clone was seen only once. The chain uses TRBV7-3 and TRBJ2-2, with D perhaps TRBD1 or TRBD2 (5 bases each). Trimming left V 6 bases short and J 1 base short, with 9 bases between. This CDR3 spans 14 amino acids. Germline V gene sequence: CDR1 SGHTA, CDR2 FQGTGA. The CDR3 sequence is CASSQGRNTGELFF. As DNA, the CDR3 is TGTGCCAGCAGTCAGGGACGGAACACCGGGGAGCTGTTTTTT.

V usage is TRBV27 and J usage is TRBJ1-2; D call uncertain. The germline V and J ends were trimmed by 7 bases and 7 bases, with 19 bases remaining between them. This CDR3 is built from 14 residues. Germline loops: CDR1 MNHEY, CDR2 SMNVEV (reference sequence). As DNA, the CDR3 is TGTGCCAGCACCTCGATTCCGGAACGGTCTGGCTACACCTTC. Protein sequence: CASTSIPERSGYTF.

The J gene is TRBJ2-7, the V gene TRBV4-1, with D possibly TRBD2 on 5 matching bases. CDR3 length: 14 amino acids. Between the trimmed V and J ends, which lost 0 bases and 3 bases, there was a span of 9 bases. Germline lookup yields CDR1 MGHRA and CDR2 YSYEKL. For the CDR3, the DNA is TGCGCCAGCAGCCAAGACAGCGGTATCTACGAGCAGTACTTC. It yields the protein CASSQDSGIYEQYF.

CDR3 nucleotide sequence: TGTGCCAGCTCACCACTAGGGGTAGAACATCAGCCCCAGCATTTT. Translating it yields CASSPLGVEHQPQHF. This chain uses TRBV18 with TRBJ1-5, with D possibly matching TRBD1 (5 bases). Germline V CDR1 and CDR2: KGHSH, LQKENI. Trimming stripped 1 base from V and 5 bases from J, with 12 bases between. The CDR3 length is 15 residues. Using reference TRBV18 and TRBJ1-5 for the parts outside the CDR3, the full variable domain is NAGVMQNPRHLVRRRGQEARLRCSPMKGHSHVYWYRQLPEEGLKFMVYLQKENIIDESGMPKERFSAEFPKEGPSILRIQQVVRGDSAAYFCASSPLGVEHQPQHFGDGTRLSIL.